The present entry profiles one T cell receptor beta chain with its context. Source study methods: Cell counts per sample came from amplifying reference gene primers. Only in-frame clones appear in the TCRdb table, and some are missing; sequencing was by immunoSEQ multiplex PCR. V and J calls plus clone size are reproduced from that table; the DNA served to infer D and trimming. The sample records some 150,000 clones, 82% being singletons. The data belong to a study of blood T cell repertoires in COVID-19. About the study: COVID-19 samples collected from the United States, Italy and Spain covered acute and convalescent phases. T cells, B-cell-depleted T cells, or PBMCs provided the cDNA or gDNA that served as material.

This CDR3 is 16 amino acids long. Germline CDR1 MNHEY, CDR2 SVGEGT. V lost 5 bases to trimming and J lost 3 bases; unmatched junction nucleotides: 11. This TCR derives from a woman in her 70s with acute or convalescent COVID-19. The rearrangement uses TRBV6-2 or TRBV6-3 and TRBJ2-7, with 9 bases fitting TRBD2. Sequenced input: peripheral blood. Here the CDR3 reads CASSLKTLAGLYEQYF. The CDR3 DNA sequence: TGTGCCAGCAGTCTAAAGACCCTAGCGGGGCTCTACGAGCAGTACTTC.